Below are 5 T cell receptor beta chains sequenced from a single sample in a study of blood T cell repertoires in COVID-19. The repertoire was sequenced with immunoSEQ multiplex PCR; TCRdb's copy has only in-frame clones and lacks some. Among some 400,000 clones, roughly nine tenths were seen once, and the ten largest hold about 0.86%. Sequencing was performed on PBMCs or T cells enriched from blood (not recorded which). The source is a middle-aged woman who had been exposed to COVID-19.

The chain is built from TRBV2 and TRBJ2-7; 9 bases map to TRBD2. The CDR3 sequence is 16 residues long. Germline V gene data show CDR1 as SNHLY and CDR2 as FYNNEI. V dropped 8 bases and J dropped 5; count of bases not matched to a gene: 16. This chain's CDR3 is CASQLGRGRGFNEQYF. As DNA, the CDR3 is TGTGCCAGCCAATTGGGGCGCGGGAGGGGATTTAACGAGCAGTACTTC. The variable domain in full, with the rest retrieved from reference TRBV2 and TRBJ2-7, is EPEVTQTPSHQVTQMGQEVILRCVPISNHLYFYWYRQILGQKVEFLVSFYNNEISEKSEIFDDQFSVERPDGSNFTLKIRSTKLEDSAMYFCASQLGRGRGFNEQYFGPGTRLTVT.

The J gene is TRBJ1-1, the V gene TRBV19; possible D gene TRBD1, 6 bases. CDR3 length equals 15 residues. CDR1 and CDR2 from the germline V gene are LNHDA and SQIVND (reference sequence). The V gene lost 3 bases and the J gene lost 7 bases, with 18 bases spanning the gap. The CDR3 nucleotides are TGTGCCAGTAGTATGGGAGCGGGGGCGCGGGGTGAAGCTTTCTTT. Residues: CASSMGAGARGEAFF.

This clone appeared once. This sequence joins TRBV6-5 and TRBJ1-6; 7 nucleotides match TRBD1. Germline trimming cut 0 bases from V and 7 bases from J; bases unmatched to any gene: 6. This CDR3 region has 16 residues. Germline-derived CDR1 and CDR2 are MNHEY and SVGAGI. CDR3 protein: CASSYSLRGRNSPLHF. The CDR3 DNA follows: TGTGCCAGCAGTTACTCGCTGAGGGGGCGAAATTCACCCCTCCACTTT.

This clone was seen only a few times. This chain links TRBV19 with TRBJ1-5, with 10 bases matching TRBD1. V was clipped by 7 bases and J by 4 bases; unmatched bases: 4. The CDR3 loop spans 14 amino acids. Germline assignment: CDR1 LNHDA and CDR2 SQIVND (reference sequence). CDR3 sequence reads: CASTWTGGNQPQHF. The CDR3 coding sequence is TGTGCCAGTACCTGGACAGGGGGTAATCAGCCCCAGCATTTT.

V usage is TRBV7-8 and J usage is TRBJ1-1, with D maybe TRBD1 (5 bases). CDR3 length: 16 residues. The V end lost 6 bases, the J end lost 10 bases, and 27 bases lay between the germline ends. Germline-derived CDR1 and CDR2 are SGHVS and FQNEAQ. The CDR3, as DNA: TGTGCCAGCAGTTTTAATACAGGTTTCACTACTAATGGAGCTTTCTTT. This encodes CASSFNTGFTTNGAFF.